A selection of T cell receptor beta chains follows, all from one sample in a study of Graves' ophthalmopathy and Graves' hyperthyroidism. One entry per CDR3 protein results from TCRdb running MiXCR on the multiplex PCR reads. Found here are around 1.1 million distinct CDR3 sequences, 36% of them singletons; the top ten hold approximately 12%. The sample consisted of peripheral blood or thyroid tissue (not recorded which). Every receptor here comes from an adult man with Graves' hyperthyroidism. Each CDR3 is given with its conserved first and last residue. D genes are given only for firm matches. Some rows mark clone size as missing; the rest say once, few, many or name a class of expanded clone.

TGTGCCATCACCGGGGACAACGATTCACCCCTCCACTTT,CAITGDNDSPLHF,.,many,TRBJ1-6,TRBV10-3
TGCAGTGCTAGAGATCGGGTCGGGCAAGCTTTCTTT,CSARDRVGQAFF,.,few,TRBJ1-1,TRBV20-1
TGTGCCAGCAGTTACCTAGGGGCGTACCTCAGCGAGCAGTACTTC,CASSYLGAYLSEQYF,.,.,TRBJ2-7,TRBV6-6
TGTGCCAGCAGCTTAGGTGTCAGGGCCCGCTATGGCTACACCTTC,CASSLGVRARYGYTF,.,.,TRBJ1-2,TRBV7-9
TGTGCCAGCAGCTTCAGCGATAAGCCTGGCTACACCTTC,CASSFSDKPGYTF,.,.,TRBJ1-2,TRBV11-2
TGTGCCAGCAGCTTGGCCCGCCAGGGGGGCAACGTCCTGACTTTC,CASSLARQGGNVLTF,.,few,TRBJ2-6,TRBV5-6
TGTGCCAGCTCGCCCGGGACTAGCGGGAGTTTAGGTCTCGAGCAGTACTTC,CASSPGTSGSLGLEQYF,TRBD2,.,TRBJ2-7,TRBV18
TGTGCCAGCAGGCCGGACAGGCGAGGAACTCAGCCCCAGCATTTT,CASRPDRRGTQPQHF,TRBD1,once,TRBJ1-5,TRBV12-3/TRBV12-4
TGTGCCAGCAGCTTCTCGGGACAGGGGTGGTACGAGCAGTACTTC,CASSFSGQGWYEQYF,TRBD1,.,TRBJ2-7,TRBV5-6
TGTGCCAGCAGCTTAGGTAGCGGGAGGCCCGGGTACTTC,CASSLGSGRPGYF,TRBD2,many,TRBJ2-7,TRBV7-8
TGCAGTGCTAGTTACAGGGGGTTGGACACTGAAGCTTTCTTT,CSASYRGLDTEAFF,TRBD1,many,TRBJ1-1,TRBV20-1
TGCGCCAGCAGCAAGGAACAGGGGGGCAATTCACCCCTCCACTTT,CASSKEQGGNSPLHF,TRBD1,many,TRBJ1-6,TRBV5-1
TGTGCCATCAGTGAGGGTGTAGCGGGGCTTACCTACGAGCAGTACTTC,CAISEGVAGLTYEQYF,TRBD2,.,TRBJ2-7,TRBV10-3
TGTGCCAGCACCCAGACAGGGATGAGTGAAAAACTGTTTTTT,CASTQTGMSEKLFF,TRBD1,.,TRBJ1-4,TRBV28
TGTGCCATCAGTGAGTCTGGCACCACCTACACCTTC,CAISESGTTYTF,.,many,TRBJ1-2,TRBV10-3
TGTGCCAGCAGCTTAGCGGGTGGGGCAGGGGGCCTGTACGAGCAGTACTTC,CASSLAGGAGGLYEQYF,TRBD1,many,TRBJ2-7,TRBV7-6
TGCAGTGCGACCGACGATTATTATAATTCACCCCTCCACTTT,CSATDDYYNSPLHF,.,.,TRBJ1-6,TRBV20-1
TGTGCCAGCAGCTTAGGACTACAAGAGACCCAGTACTTC,CASSLGLQETQYF,.,many,TRBJ2-5,TRBV13
TGTGCCAGCAGCCTCTGGACAGCCCAAGAGACCCAGTACTTC,CASSLWTAQETQYF,.,.,TRBJ2-5,TRBV9
TGCAGCGTTGCAGCCGCCAGGGCGAACGGTGAAAAACTGTTTTTT,CSVAAARANGEKLFF,.,.,TRBJ1-4,TRBV29-1
TGTGCCAGCAGAGAAGACAGGGGGAAACTGTTTTTT,CASREDRGKLFF,TRBD1,.,TRBJ1-4,TRBV2
TGTGCCAGTAGTATAAATGGCAGGGGCGGCGGCTACACCTTC,CASSINGRGGGYTF,.,.,TRBJ1-2,TRBV19
TGTGCCAGCAGCTACGAAACAGGAGTCTACTACGAGCAGTACTTC,CASSYETGVYYEQYF,.,many,TRBJ2-7,TRBV7-6
TGTGCCAGCAGCTTCGTGGACAGCCCAACTAATGAAAAACTGTTTTTT,CASSFVDSPTNEKLFF,.,.,TRBJ1-4,TRBV5-6
TGTGCCAGCAGCCTCGGACAGGCACACACTGAAGCTTTCTTT,CASSLGQAHTEAFF,TRBD1,.,TRBJ1-1,TRBV12-3/TRBV12-4
TGCAGTGCCGCCTCCATGACAGGGACCGAGCAGTACTTC,CSAASMTGTEQYF,TRBD1,.,TRBJ2-7,TRBV20-1
TGTGCCAGCAGCGGAGGGGGCCAGGGCTACGAGCAGTACTTC,CASSGGGQGYEQYF,TRBD1,.,TRBJ2-7,TRBV9
TGTGCCAGCAGTTACGGCGGGAACGCCTACGAGCAGTACTTC,CASSYGGNAYEQYF,.,.,TRBJ2-7,TRBV25-1
TGTGCCAGCAGCGGGGGAGTCTTTAATGAAAAACTGTTTTTT,CASSGGVFNEKLFF,.,many,TRBJ1-4,TRBV11-2
TGTGCCAGCAGCTTCAAGGGACAGGGGCGCGGCTACACCTTC,CASSFKGQGRGYTF,TRBD1,.,TRBJ1-2,TRBV7-2
TGTGCCAGCAGTTACGGACAAACAACTAATGAAAAACTGTTTTTT,CASSYGQTTNEKLFF,.,.,TRBJ1-4,TRBV6-5
TGTGCCAGCAGGGGTGACAGGGGACTGCAGCCCCAGCATTTT,CASRGDRGLQPQHF,TRBD1,.,TRBJ1-5,TRBV25-1
TGTGCCACCAGCAGAGCTGGACAGAACTATGGCTACACCTTC,CATSRAGQNYGYTF,.,few,TRBJ1-2,TRBV15
TGTGCCAGCAATAAAGACGGGGTGAACACTGAAGCTTTCTTT,CASNKDGVNTEAFF,.,many,TRBJ1-1,TRBV9
TGTGCCAGCGACGCGAACACCGGGGAGCTGTTTTTT,CASDANTGELFF,.,many,TRBJ2-2,TRBV25-1
TGCGCCAGCAGCCAAGTACCCTTCCTGGAGCAGTACTTC,CASSQVPFLEQYF,.,.,TRBJ2-7,TRBV7-3
TGTGCCAGCAGCCCGACCGAACTTAGCGGGGCCAACGTCCTGACTTTC,CASSPTELSGANVLTF,.,.,TRBJ2-6,TRBV7-2
TGCAGCGTCGAAATACGTCTCGAGCAGTACTTC,CSVEIRLEQYF,.,many,TRBJ2-7,TRBV29-1
TGCGCCAGCAGCCAAGATGGACAGGGGCGAAGGGGCTACACCTTC,CASSQDGQGRRGYTF,TRBD1,.,TRBJ1-2,TRBV4-3
TGCAGCGTTGCCAAGGACAGGGGGGAGCTGTTTTTT,CSVAKDRGELFF,TRBD1,.,TRBJ2-2,TRBV29-1
TGTGCCAGCAAGGGGGGACCGAGGGCGGGGGAGACCCAGTACTTC,CASKGGPRAGETQYF,.,.,TRBJ2-5,TRBV10-3
TGTGCCACCGCTGGACAGGGAGCTGATGGCTACACCTTC,CATAGQGADGYTF,TRBD1,many,TRBJ1-2,TRBV24-1
TGTGCCACCAGCAGACCAGACGTGTATAGGGGCACTGAAGCTTTCTTT,CATSRPDVYRGTEAFF,.,many,TRBJ1-1,TRBV15
TGTGCCAGCAGTTTGCGGGAGGGCCAATTCTACGAGCAGTACTTC,CASSLREGQFYEQYF,TRBD2,once,TRBJ2-7,TRBV12-3/TRBV12-4
TGTGCCAGCAGACAAGCCCGCATCAATACCGGGGAGCTGTTTTTT,CASRQARINTGELFF,.,few,TRBJ2-2,TRBV7-8
TGTGCCAGCAGTTACGATATCCACACTGAAGCTTTCTTT,CASSYDIHTEAFF,.,few,TRBJ1-1,TRBV6-2/TRBV6-3
TGCAGCGGGGCCGTTGGACAGGGTACGCAGTATTTT,CSGAVGQGTQYF,TRBD1,.,TRBJ2-3,TRBV29-1
TGTGCCAGCAGTCAAATAAACAGGGAGGCGGAGGGCTACACCTTC,CASSQINREAEGYTF,.,many,TRBJ1-2,TRBV2
TGCGCCAGCAGCCAAGGTTGGGAGCAGTACTTC,CASSQGWEQYF,.,many,TRBJ2-7,TRBV4-2
TGTGCCATCAGTGGTTCAGGGAGGGGCGAAACTGAAGCTTTCTTT,CAISGSGRGETEAFF,.,.,TRBJ1-1,TRBV10-3
TGCGCCAGCAGCCCGACTAGCGTTACCGGGGAGCTGTTTTTT,CASSPTSVTGELFF,TRBD2,.,TRBJ2-2,TRBV10-1
TGCAGTGCTAGAGCACGAGGTGGGCGGACGATTACCTACGAGCAGTACTTC,CSARARGGRTITYEQYF,.,many,TRBJ2-7,TRBV20-1
TGTGCCAGCAGTTCTAGCGGGGTGGAGACCCAGTACTTC,CASSSSGVETQYF,TRBD2,.,TRBJ2-5,TRBV2